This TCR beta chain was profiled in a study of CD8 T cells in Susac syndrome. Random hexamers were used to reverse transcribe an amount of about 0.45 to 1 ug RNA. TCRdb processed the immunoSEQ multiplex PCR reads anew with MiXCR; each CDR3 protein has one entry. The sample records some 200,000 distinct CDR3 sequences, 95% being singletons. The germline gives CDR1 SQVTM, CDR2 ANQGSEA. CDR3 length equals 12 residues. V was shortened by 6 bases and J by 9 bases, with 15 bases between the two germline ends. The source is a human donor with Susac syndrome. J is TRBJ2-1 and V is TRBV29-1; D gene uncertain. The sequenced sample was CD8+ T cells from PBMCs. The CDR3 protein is CSVYTGGSEQFF. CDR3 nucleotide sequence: TGCAGCGTCTACACCGGTGGTAGTGAGCAGTTCTTC.